A selection of T cell receptor beta chains follows, all from one sample in a study of T cell responses to AZD1222 COVID-19 vaccine. Clones were read by immunoSEQ multiplex PCR, and TCRdb kept only the in-frame ones, dropping some. The sample shows 50,000 to 75,000 clones, 89% of them seen only once. Here the sequenced sample was peripheral blood, taken 28 days after the second AZD1222 dose. The receptors were sampled from an adult who received the AZD1222 COVID-19 vaccine. CDR3s include the opening cysteine and the closing phenylalanine or tryptophan. The D gene is left open where the match is weak. Size values are once, few and many counts, or a class for expanded clones, and some rows have none.

D gene: -
J gene: TRBJ1-3
V gene: TRBV5-1
clone size: -
CDR3 DNA: TGCGCCAGCAGCTCTACAGGGAACTCTGGAAACACCATATATTTT
CDR3 protein: CASSSTGNSGNTIYF

D gene: -
J gene: TRBJ2-7
V gene: TRBV21-1
clone size: -
CDR3 DNA: TGTGCCAGCAGCAAATCAGATACCCCTCGGGAGATACCCTACGAGCAGTACTTC
CDR3 protein: CASSKSDTPREIPYEQYF

D gene: -
J gene: TRBJ2-5
V gene: TRBV18
clone size: -
CDR3 DNA: TGTGCCAGCTCAGCCACGGTTAGGGCGGAAGAGACCCAGTACTTC
CDR3 protein: CASSATVRAEETQYF

D gene: -
J gene: TRBJ2-7
V gene: TRBV28
clone size: -
CDR3 DNA: TGTGCCAGCAAGAACAGGAACTACGAGCAGTACTTC
CDR3 protein: CASKNRNYEQYF

D gene: -
J gene: TRBJ2-7
V gene: TRBV4-1
clone size: once
CDR3 DNA: TGCGCCAGCAGCCAAGATTATACAGGCAGGGCGTACGAGCAGTACTTC
CDR3 protein: CASSQDYTGRAYEQYF

D gene: -
J gene: TRBJ2-2
V gene: TRBV29-1
clone size: -
CDR3 DNA: TGCAGCGCACGTTCCGGGACACCGAACACCGGGGAGCTGTTTTTT
CDR3 protein: CSARSGTPNTGELFF

D gene: -
J gene: TRBJ1-5
V gene: TRBV28
clone size: once
CDR3 DNA: TGTGCCAGCAGTCCAGCCTGGAGTCAGCCCCAGCATTTT
CDR3 protein: CASSPAWSQPQHF

D gene: -
J gene: TRBJ2-5
V gene: TRBV28
clone size: -
CDR3 DNA: TGTGCCAGTCAAAAGAGGGAACCTCAAGAGACCCAGTACTTC
CDR3 protein: CASQKREPQETQYF

D gene: TRBD1
J gene: TRBJ1-2
V gene: TRBV7-8
clone size: -
CDR3 DNA: TGTGCCAGCAGCCTCTTAAGCCGGCAGGGGGTGCTTGGCTACACCTTC
CDR3 protein: CASSLLSRQGVLGYTF

D gene: TRBD1
J gene: TRBJ1-2
V gene: TRBV6-2/TRBV6-3
clone size: -
CDR3 DNA: TGTGCCAGCAGTCGGAGGGACAGGCTCCCTCATGGCTACACCTTC
CDR3 protein: CASSRRDRLPHGYTF

D gene: -
J gene: TRBJ2-2
V gene: TRBV6-5
clone size: -
CDR3 DNA: TGTGCCAGCCGGTGGGGATCAGGGAACACCGGGGAGCTGTTTTTT
CDR3 protein: CASRWGSGNTGELFF

D gene: -
J gene: TRBJ1-3
V gene: TRBV6-1
clone size: -
CDR3 DNA: TGTGCCAGCAGTGACAGCTCTGGAAACACCATATATTTT
CDR3 protein: CASSDSSGNTIYF

D gene: -
J gene: TRBJ2-7
V gene: TRBV12-3/TRBV12-4
clone size: -
CDR3 DNA: TGTGCCAGCCGACTTCTTGTGGAGCAGTACTTC
CDR3 protein: CASRLLVEQYF

D gene: -
J gene: TRBJ1-1
V gene: TRBV28
clone size: -
CDR3 DNA: TGTGCCAGCAGTTTATCGGAGGGGCGGGGAACTGAAGCTTTCTTT
CDR3 protein: CASSLSEGRGTEAFF

D gene: -
J gene: TRBJ2-7
V gene: TRBV12-3/TRBV12-4
clone size: -
CDR3 DNA: TGTGCCAGCACCGATTCTGGTGGTCTCGAGCAGTACTTC
CDR3 protein: CASTDSGGLEQYF

D gene: -
J gene: TRBJ1-3
V gene: TRBV6-1
clone size: -
CDR3 DNA: TGTGCCAGCAGTGAAACGAGGAACACCATATATTTT
CDR3 protein: CASSETRNTIYF

D gene: TRBD1
J gene: TRBJ2-5
V gene: TRBV7-8
clone size: -
CDR3 DNA: TGTGCCAGCAGCAAAACCCCCGGGACAGAGGAGACCCAGTACTTC
CDR3 protein: CASSKTPGTEETQYF

D gene: TRBD2
J gene: TRBJ2-3
V gene: TRBV3-1/TRBV3-2
clone size: -
CDR3 DNA: TGTGCCAGCAGTCGGACTAGCGGGGGGGGCTTAGATACGCAGTATTTT
CDR3 protein: CASSRTSGGGLDTQYF

D gene: -
J gene: TRBJ1-1
V gene: TRBV6-5
clone size: -
CDR3 DNA: TGTGCCAGCAGTAAGGAGACAGCTAACACTGAAGCTTTCTTT
CDR3 protein: CASSKETANTEAFF

D gene: -
J gene: TRBJ2-6
V gene: TRBV10-3
clone size: -
CDR3 DNA: TGTGCCATCACCCCAGGGGGGGTAGGTGGGGCCAACGTCCTGACTTTC
CDR3 protein: CAITPGGVGGANVLTF

D gene: -
J gene: TRBJ1-1
V gene: TRBV2
clone size: -
CDR3 DNA: TGTGCCAGCAGTGAAGCGCTTCCCATCGAACGGAACACTGAAGCTTTCTTT
CDR3 protein: CASSEALPIERNTEAFF

D gene: -
J gene: TRBJ2-2
V gene: TRBV11-2
clone size: -
CDR3 DNA: TGTGCCAGCAGCCCCAGGCTAAGGGCGACCAAGAACACCGGGGAGCTGTTTTTT
CDR3 protein: CASSPRLRATKNTGELFF

D gene: TRBD1
J gene: TRBJ1-1
V gene: TRBV11-2
clone size: few
CDR3 DNA: TGTGCCAGCAGCTTAGGTACGGGACAGGGGTTTATGAACACTGAAGCTTTCTTT
CDR3 protein: CASSLGTGQGFMNTEAFF

D gene: -
J gene: TRBJ2-7
V gene: TRBV20-1
clone size: few
CDR3 DNA: TGCAGCGTCGAAGCGGGTCCCGAGCAGTACTTC
CDR3 protein: CSVEAGPEQYF

D gene: -
J gene: TRBJ2-7
V gene: TRBV29-1
clone size: once
CDR3 DNA: TGCAGCGTTGAAAACAGGGTCTACGAGCAGTACTTC
CDR3 protein: CSVENRVYEQYF

D gene: -
J gene: TRBJ2-3
V gene: TRBV28
clone size: -
CDR3 DNA: TGTGCCAGCAGTTTAGCGGGGGCCCCCACAGATACGCAGTATTTT
CDR3 protein: CASSLAGAPTDTQYF

D gene: TRBD1
J gene: TRBJ2-2
V gene: TRBV6-1
clone size: -
CDR3 DNA: TGTGCCAGCAGTGAACAGGGGGCGAACACCGGGGAGCTGTTTTTT
CDR3 protein: CASSEQGANTGELFF

D gene: -
J gene: TRBJ2-3
V gene: TRBV4-1
clone size: -
CDR3 DNA: TGCGCCAGCACAGGGGAAAGCACAGATACGCAGTATTTT
CDR3 protein: CASTGESTDTQYF

D gene: -
J gene: TRBJ1-6
V gene: TRBV28
clone size: -
CDR3 DNA: TGTGCCAGCAGTCCCCCCCCGGGCGGGGGCTCCTATAATTCACCCCTCCACTTT
CDR3 protein: CASSPPPGGGSYNSPLHF

D gene: -
J gene: TRBJ2-3
V gene: TRBV10-2
clone size: -
CDR3 DNA: TGCGCCAGCTCGGAGGGCACAGATACGCAGTATTTT
CDR3 protein: CASSEGTDTQYF

D gene: -
J gene: TRBJ2-2
V gene: TRBV27
clone size: few
CDR3 DNA: TGTGCGAGCCGTCGAGCGGAGAACACCGGGGAGCTGTTTTTT
CDR3 protein: CASRRAENTGELFF

D gene: TRBD1
J gene: TRBJ1-4
V gene: TRBV25-1
clone size: -
CDR3 DNA: TGTGCCAGCAGTGAATATGACAGGGATAATGAAAAACTGTTTTTT
CDR3 protein: CASSEYDRDNEKLFF

D gene: -
J gene: TRBJ1-1
V gene: TRBV20-1
clone size: once
CDR3 DNA: TGCAGTGCTAGTTTAGCTTTCTTT
CDR3 protein: CSASLAFF

D gene: -
J gene: TRBJ1-6
V gene: TRBV5-4
clone size: -
CDR3 DNA: TGTGCCAGCAGCTCACTCCGGTCGGATTCACCCCTCCACTTT
CDR3 protein: CASSSLRSDSPLHF

D gene: -
J gene: TRBJ1-1
V gene: TRBV27
clone size: -
CDR3 DNA: TGTGCCAGCAGTTTTCCAGATCAGCGGGCTGAAGCTTTCTTT
CDR3 protein: CASSFPDQRAEAFF

D gene: -
J gene: TRBJ2-1
V gene: TRBV7-2
clone size: once
CDR3 DNA: TGTGCCAGCAGCTCACATGGGGCAGGGAGTTACAATGAGCAGTTCTTC
CDR3 protein: CASSSHGAGSYNEQFF

D gene: -
J gene: TRBJ1-4
V gene: TRBV28
clone size: -
CDR3 DNA: TGTGCCAGCAGTCCACAGGTGGGCGAGAATAATGAAAAACTGTTTTTT
CDR3 protein: CASSPQVGENNEKLFF

D gene: -
J gene: TRBJ2-2
V gene: TRBV3-1/TRBV3-2
clone size: -
CDR3 DNA: TGTGCCAGCAGCCACGACGGGTCACTGAGGAGGGAGCTGTTTTTT
CDR3 protein: CASSHDGSLRRELFF

D gene: -
J gene: TRBJ2-5
V gene: TRBV10-1
clone size: -
CDR3 DNA: TGCGCCAGCAGTCCGGGGCATGCAGAGACCCAGTACTTC
CDR3 protein: CASSPGHAETQYF

D gene: -
J gene: TRBJ2-5
V gene: TRBV7-2
clone size: -
CDR3 DNA: TGTGCCAGCAGCTTAATATGGGTCCAAGAGACCCAGTACTTC
CDR3 protein: CASSLIWVQETQYF

D gene: -
J gene: TRBJ2-5
V gene: TRBV6-5
clone size: -
CDR3 DNA: TGTGCCAGCAGAGCCGACAGCCAAGAGACCCAGTACTTC
CDR3 protein: CASRADSQETQYF

D gene: -
J gene: TRBJ2-7
V gene: TRBV24-1
clone size: few
CDR3 DNA: TGTGCCACCGCGGCCAGGTCCTACGAGCAGTACTTC
CDR3 protein: CATAARSYEQYF

D gene: -
J gene: TRBJ1-2
V gene: TRBV19
clone size: -
CDR3 DNA: TGTGCCAGTAGTATAGGGGGCTCGAATTATGGCTACACCTTC
CDR3 protein: CASSIGGSNYGYTF

D gene: -
J gene: TRBJ1-5
V gene: TRBV28
clone size: -
CDR3 DNA: TGTGCCAGCAGCCCCGTGTCCGTCTATCAGCCCCAGCATTTT
CDR3 protein: CASSPVSVYQPQHF

D gene: TRBD1
J gene: TRBJ2-5
V gene: TRBV29-1
clone size: -
CDR3 DNA: TGCAGCGGAGGACAGGAAGAGACCCAGTACTTC
CDR3 protein: CSGGQEETQYF

D gene: TRBD2
J gene: TRBJ2-3
V gene: TRBV3-1/TRBV3-2
clone size: -
CDR3 DNA: TGTGCCAGCAGTCAAACCCAGCAAGGACTAGCGGGAGTGGGCACAGATACGCAGTATTTT
CDR3 protein: CASSQTQQGLAGVGTDTQYF

D gene: TRBD2
J gene: TRBJ2-2
V gene: TRBV10-1
clone size: once
CDR3 DNA: TGCGCCAGCAGTGACCCATCTAGCGGAGCGAACACCGGGGAGCTGTTTTTT
CDR3 protein: CASSDPSSGANTGELFF

D gene: -
J gene: TRBJ1-5
V gene: TRBV27
clone size: once
CDR3 DNA: TGTGCCAGCAGTTTATCGATCGCAGGGTTCCGGCATTTT
CDR3 protein: CASSLSIAGFRHF

D gene: -
J gene: TRBJ1-1
V gene: TRBV6-5
clone size: -
CDR3 DNA: TGTGCCAGCAGCCAAACCTTTATGAACACTGAAGCTTTCTTT
CDR3 protein: CASSQTFMNTEAFF

D gene: -
J gene: TRBJ1-3
V gene: TRBV28
clone size: -
CDR3 DNA: TGTGCCAGCAGTTTAGCCAGGGTAAAAGGAAACACCATATATTTT
CDR3 protein: CASSLARVKGNTIYF

D gene: -
J gene: TRBJ2-1
V gene: TRBV12-3/TRBV12-4
clone size: -
CDR3 DNA: TGTGCCAGCAGCAGGACTGGAAATGAGCAGTTCTTC
CDR3 protein: CASSRTGNEQFF

D gene: TRBD1
J gene: TRBJ1-5
V gene: TRBV19
clone size: -
CDR3 DNA: TGTGCCAGTAGTAGCCCCGACAGGGGGAGGGATCAGCCCCAGCATTTT
CDR3 protein: CASSSPDRGRDQPQHF

D gene: -
J gene: TRBJ1-2
V gene: TRBV5-6
clone size: -
CDR3 DNA: TGTGCCAGCAGCTTGGGTAGCCTACCGGCGAACTATGGCTACACCTTC
CDR3 protein: CASSLGSLPANYGYTF

D gene: -
J gene: TRBJ2-7
V gene: TRBV9
clone size: -
CDR3 DNA: TGTGCCAGCAGCCCGTGGACAGACTCCTACGAGCAGTACTTC
CDR3 protein: CASSPWTDSYEQYF

D gene: -
J gene: TRBJ2-5
V gene: TRBV12-3/TRBV12-4
clone size: -
CDR3 DNA: TGTGCCAGCAGCCGTACCGGGGCCCAGTACTTC
CDR3 protein: CASSRTGAQYF